This is a list of T cell receptor beta chains from one sample in a study of blood T cell repertoires in COVID-19. Measured with immunoSEQ multiplex PCR; TCRdb has only the in-frame clones, and not every one. Of roughly 520,000 clones listed, around 89% are singletons. The material sequenced was PBMCs or T cells enriched from blood (not recorded which). The source is a woman in her thirties or forties who had recovered from COVID-19. Each CDR3 is given with its conserved first and last residue. Each record gives: D gene, J gene, CDR3 length, clone size, V gene, CDR3 DNA, CDR3 protein. D genes are given only for firm matches. Rows may omit the clone size; those that give it use once, few, many or a size class.

.,TRBJ2-7,16,once,TRBV3-1/TRBV3-2,TGTGCCAGCAGCCAAGTAGGGTGGGAGAGCTCCTACGAGCAGTACTTC,CASSQVGWESSYEQYF
.,TRBJ2-3,14,.,TRBV7-2,TGTGCCAGCAGCTTAGACGGGAGCTTGGATACGCAGTATTTT,CASSLDGSLDTQYF
TRBD2,TRBJ2-5,19,.,TRBV4-1,TGCGCCAGCAGCCAAATGGTTGCGGGAGGGCCGGGATTACAAGAGACCCAGTACTTC,CASSQMVAGGPGLQETQYF
.,TRBJ1-2,12,.,TRBV7-2,TGTGCCAGCAGTTTTACCCTCTTCCAGTTCACCTTC,CASSFTLFQFTF
.,TRBJ2-7,13,.,TRBV12-3/TRBV12-4,TGTGCCAGCAGTGCCGGGGACTTTTTCGAGCAGTACTTC,CASSAGDFFEQYF
.,TRBJ1-2,14,.,TRBV5-4,TGTGCCAGCAGCTTGGTTGACAGCAACTATGGCTACACCTTC,CASSLVDSNYGYTF
.,TRBJ2-1,16,.,TRBV14,TGTGCCAGCAGCCGAAGGGGGCTAGCGCGTTACAATGAGCAGTTCTTC,CASSRRGLARYNEQFF
.,TRBJ1-5,16,.,TRBV18,TGTGCCAGCTCACCATCGGACAGCCATAGCAATCAGCCCCAGCATTTT,CASSPSDSHSNQPQHF
.,TRBJ1-2,13,.,TRBV5-1,TGCGCCAGCAGCTCGACAGGCATCTATGGCTACACCTTC,CASSSTGIYGYTF
.,TRBJ1-3,16,.,TRBV18,TGTGCCAGCTCCGAAAGGACTTCCAGCTCTGGAAACACCATATATTTT,CASSERTSSSGNTIYF
.,TRBJ1-4,13,.,TRBV27,TGTGCCAGCAGTTTTAATAGATTTGAAAAACTGTTTTTT,CASSFNRFEKLFF
.,TRBJ1-1,12,.,TRBV6-5,TGTGCCAGCAGTTACTCACAGGGTATACCTTTCTTT,CASSYSQGIPFF
TRBD2,TRBJ2-7,16,.,TRBV7-9,TGTGCCAGCAGCTTAGCGGCTAGCGGAGTCTCCTACGAGCAGTACTTC,CASSLAASGVSYEQYF
.,TRBJ2-2,15,.,TRBV18,TGTGCCAGCCGTCTTAGCGTATTGAACACCGGGGAGCTGTTTTTT,CASRLSVLNTGELFF
TRBD1,TRBJ1-4,15,few,TRBV19,TGTGCCAGCAAGGACAGGGGAACAACTAATGAAAAACTGTTTTTT,CASKDRGTTNEKLFF
.,TRBJ1-1,13,.,TRBV9,TGTGCCAGCAGCGGATCGCGGACAGACGAAGCTTTCTTT,CASSGSRTDEAFF
.,TRBJ1-1,13,.,TRBV4-1,TGCGCCAGCCGTAGGTGGGCGAACACTGAAGCTTTCTTT,CASRRWANTEAFF
.,TRBJ2-1,15,.,TRBV29-1,TGCAGCGTTAACCGGGTAGGCAGAAACAAAAATGAGCAGTTCTTC,CSVNRVGRNKNEQFF
TRBD2,TRBJ2-5,18,.,TRBV5-1,TGCGCCAGCAGCTTCCTGGCCAGCGGGATTGAGGGCGCAGGGACCCAGTACTTC,CASSFLASGIEGAGTQYF
TRBD2,TRBJ2-2,20,.,TRBV12-5,TGTGCTAGTGGTTTGGAAGGGTTAGCGGGAGGGCCCCGGGGTGGCGGGGAGCTGTTTTTT,CASGLEGLAGGPRGGGELFF
TRBD2,TRBJ2-1,16,.,TRBV24-1,TGTGCCACCAGTGATTCCTGGACTAGCGGGAGGTGGGAGCAGTTCTTC,CATSDSWTSGRWEQFF
.,TRBJ1-3,16,.,TRBV5-8,TGTGCCAGCAGCTTGGTCCCGGGAAACCCTGGAAACACCATATATTTT,CASSLVPGNPGNTIYF
.,TRBJ1-6,15,.,TRBV5-5,TGTGCCAGCAGCTTTAATGATGGGCAGGATTCACCCCTCCACTTT,CASSFNDGQDSPLHF
TRBD2,TRBJ2-1,17,once,TRBV4-3,TGCGCCAGCAGCCAGATTCTCGTTGCTAGCGGGAGAAATGAGCAGTTCTTC,CASSQILVASGRNEQFF
TRBD1,TRBJ1-2,15,.,TRBV6-5,TGTGCCAGCAGACTAGGACAGGCGGCCACCTATGGCTACACCTTC,CASRLGQAATYGYTF
TRBD1,TRBJ2-1,15,.,TRBV7-9,TGTGCCAGCAGCGCAAGACAGGGGGCGTACAATGAGCAGTTCTTC,CASSARQGAYNEQFF
.,TRBJ1-5,19,.,TRBV19,TGTGCCAGTAGTATGGACGTCGGAGCCGTGCGGGATAGCAATCAGCCCCAGCATTTT,CASSMDVGAVRDSNQPQHF
.,TRBJ2-1,16,.,TRBV19,TGTGCCAGTAGTACCCCGAGCGCAGAACACTACAATGAGCAGTTCTTC,CASSTPSAEHYNEQFF
TRBD1,TRBJ2-5,14,.,TRBV29-1,TGCAGCGTTAGGGACAGGGCGAACCAAGAGACCCAGTACTTC,CSVRDRANQETQYF
.,TRBJ2-7,13,.,TRBV7-2,TGTGCCAGCAGCTTGCGGGTCACCTACGAGCAGTACTTC,CASSLRVTYEQYF
TRBD2,TRBJ2-7,16,.,TRBV4-3,TGCGCCAGCAGCCCCTCTGGGACTAGCCGGGCCTACGAGCAGTACTTC,CASSPSGTSRAYEQYF
.,TRBJ2-2,15,.,TRBV7-4,TGTGCCAGCAGCTTATTAGAAACTAACACCGGGGAGCTGTTTTTT,CASSLLETNTGELFF
.,TRBJ2-1,13,.,TRBV7-2,TGTGCCAGCAGCGCAGAGAGAGGGGGTGAGCAGTTCTTC,CASSAERGGEQFF
TRBD1,TRBJ2-1,14,once,TRBV7-2,TGTGCCAGCAGCGTGGACAGGAGCTACAATGAGCAGTTCTTC,CASSVDRSYNEQFF
.,TRBJ2-1,12,.,TRBV4-2,TGTGCCAGCAGCCAAGATGGAGGTGAGCAGTTCTTC,CASSQDGGEQFF
TRBD1,TRBJ1-4,14,.,TRBV6-5,TGTGCCAGCAGACGACAGGGACCTAATGAAAAACTGTTTTTT,CASRRQGPNEKLFF
.,TRBJ1-5,14,.,TRBV20-1,TGCAGTGCTAGTCTCGGGGGAAGCAATCAGCCCCAGCATTTT,CSASLGGSNQPQHF